These T cell receptor beta chains were read from a single sample in a study of cytomegalovirus exposure and HLA in healthy donors. Measured with immunoSEQ multiplex PCR; TCRdb has only the in-frame clones, and not every one. In the table there are under 250,000 clones, 70% to 90% of which are singletons. The material sequenced was PBMCs. These receptors all stem from a girl aged 2 to 9 in good health and CMV-seronegative. CDR3s include the opening cysteine and the closing phenylalanine or tryptophan. Fields, in order: CDR3 DNA, CDR3 protein, clone size, J gene, CDR3 length, V gene, D gene. The D gene is left open where the match is weak. Not every row has a clone size; where given, it reads once, few, many or a size class.

cdr3_nt: TGTGCCATCAGTGAGTCACAGCTCACCATGTCTGGTGGCTACACCTTC
cdr3_aa: CAISESQLTMSGGYTF
clone_size: .
j_call: TRBJ1-2
cdr3_length: 16
v_call: TRBV10-3
d_call: .

cdr3_nt: TGCGCCAGCCCCCTGGGCGTAGCTAACTATGGCTACACCTTC
cdr3_aa: CASPLGVANYGYTF
clone_size: once
j_call: TRBJ1-2
cdr3_length: 14
v_call: TRBV23-1
d_call: .

cdr3_nt: TGCGCCAGCAGCTTGTGGTACACGCCCTACGAGCAGTACTTC
cdr3_aa: CASSLWYTPYEQYF
clone_size: .
j_call: TRBJ2-7
cdr3_length: 14
v_call: TRBV5-1
d_call: .

cdr3_nt: TGTGCCAGCAGCTTACTAGCGGGAGGGCCCAATGAGCAGTTCTTC
cdr3_aa: CASSLLAGGPNEQFF
clone_size: .
j_call: TRBJ2-1
cdr3_length: 15
v_call: TRBV7-9
d_call: TRBD2

cdr3_nt: TGTGCCAGCAGGAGGGGGGGGACCTCCTACGAGCAGTACTTC
cdr3_aa: CASRRGGTSYEQYF
clone_size: .
j_call: TRBJ2-7
cdr3_length: 14
v_call: TRBV2
d_call: .

cdr3_nt: TGCAGCGTTGTGACTGGAGATCAGCCCCAGCATTTT
cdr3_aa: CSVVTGDQPQHF
clone_size: .
j_call: TRBJ1-5
cdr3_length: 12
v_call: TRBV29-1
d_call: .

cdr3_nt: TGTGCCAGCAGCTCGCGGGGGGGGTGGACAGATACGCAGTATTTT
cdr3_aa: CASSSRGGWTDTQYF
clone_size: .
j_call: TRBJ2-3
cdr3_length: 15
v_call: TRBV7-3
d_call: TRBD2

cdr3_nt: TGCGCCAGCAGCTCGACAGGCCTGGGCTCTGGAAACACCATATATTTT
cdr3_aa: CASSSTGLGSGNTIYF
clone_size: .
j_call: TRBJ1-3
cdr3_length: 16
v_call: TRBV5-1
d_call: .

cdr3_nt: TGCGCCAGCAGCTTGACAGGGACCCCGTATGGCTACACCTTC
cdr3_aa: CASSLTGTPYGYTF
clone_size: .
j_call: TRBJ1-2
cdr3_length: 14
v_call: TRBV5-1
d_call: .

cdr3_nt: TGTGCCAGCGAGGGGAGACAGGGGAGTCATCAGCCCCAGCATTTT
cdr3_aa: CASEGRQGSHQPQHF
clone_size: .
j_call: TRBJ1-5
cdr3_length: 15
v_call: TRBV2
d_call: TRBD1

cdr3_nt: TGTGCCAGCAGCTTTCAGGGGGGCTTTAACTATGGCTACACCTTC
cdr3_aa: CASSFQGGFNYGYTF
clone_size: .
j_call: TRBJ1-2
cdr3_length: 15
v_call: TRBV5-4
d_call: TRBD1

cdr3_nt: TGTGCCAGCTCACATGGAGCAACTAATGAAAAACTGTTTTTT
cdr3_aa: CASSHGATNEKLFF
clone_size: .
j_call: TRBJ1-4
cdr3_length: 14
v_call: TRBV18
d_call: .

cdr3_nt: TGTGCCAGCAGCTTTTCTAGCGGGGTATACAATGAGCAGTTCTTC
cdr3_aa: CASSFSSGVYNEQFF
clone_size: .
j_call: TRBJ2-1
cdr3_length: 15
v_call: TRBV11-2
d_call: TRBD2

cdr3_nt: TGTGCCAGCAGCTTATATGAGGAAAACTACGAGCAGTACTTC
cdr3_aa: CASSLYEENYEQYF
clone_size: .
j_call: TRBJ2-7
cdr3_length: 14
v_call: TRBV7-9
d_call: .

cdr3_nt: TGTGCCAGCAGCTTAGACAGGGGGAGGGACACTGAAGCTTTCTTT
cdr3_aa: CASSLDRGRDTEAFF
clone_size: few
j_call: TRBJ1-1
cdr3_length: 15
v_call: TRBV7-6
d_call: TRBD1

cdr3_nt: TGTGCCACCGAGGGGGCTACAGGGTTTATCCCGAACTCCGTCTATCAGCCCCAGCATTTT
cdr3_aa: CATEGATGFIPNSVYQPQHF
clone_size: few
j_call: TRBJ1-5
cdr3_length: 20
v_call: TRBV19
d_call: TRBD1

cdr3_nt: TGCGCCAGCAGCTTGGGAGGGAACGGAAACACCATATATTTT
cdr3_aa: CASSLGGNGNTIYF
clone_size: .
j_call: TRBJ1-3
cdr3_length: 14
v_call: TRBV5-1
d_call: .

cdr3_nt: TGTGCCAGCAGTGAAGCGGGACAGGGCAATCAGCCCCAGCATTTT
cdr3_aa: CASSEAGQGNQPQHF
clone_size: .
j_call: TRBJ1-5
cdr3_length: 15
v_call: TRBV28
d_call: TRBD1

cdr3_nt: TGTGCCAGCAGCCCCAACGGAGGGCCCAGCACAGATACGCAGTATTTT
cdr3_aa: CASSPNGGPSTDTQYF
clone_size: .
j_call: TRBJ2-3
cdr3_length: 16
v_call: TRBV7-9
d_call: .

cdr3_nt: TGCGCCAGCAGCTTGGGTTCAGGGGAATATGAAAAACTGTTTTTT
cdr3_aa: CASSLGSGEYEKLFF
clone_size: .
j_call: TRBJ1-4
cdr3_length: 15
v_call: TRBV5-1
d_call: .

cdr3_nt: TGTGCCTTACTCGGACAGAACACTGAAGCTTTCTTT
cdr3_aa: CALLGQNTEAFF
clone_size: .
j_call: TRBJ1-1
cdr3_length: 12
v_call: TRBV30
d_call: .

cdr3_nt: TGCGCCAGCAGGTGGCAGGGGGCCTCCTACGAGCAGTACTTC
cdr3_aa: CASRWQGASYEQYF
clone_size: once
j_call: TRBJ2-7
cdr3_length: 14
v_call: TRBV5-1
d_call: TRBD1

cdr3_nt: TGCGCCAGCAGTTTAAGCGGGAGTGGGTCCTACAATGAGCAGTTCTTC
cdr3_aa: CASSLSGSGSYNEQFF
clone_size: .
j_call: TRBJ2-1
cdr3_length: 16
v_call: TRBV5-1
d_call: TRBD2

cdr3_nt: TGCGCCAGCAGTGACCCCGAAGTAGCGGGGATACGGGTGACCCAGTACTTC
cdr3_aa: CASSDPEVAGIRVTQYF
clone_size: .
j_call: TRBJ2-5
cdr3_length: 17
v_call: TRBV10-2
d_call: TRBD2

cdr3_nt: TGTGCCAGCAGCTGGGGGGGACAAGAGACCCAGTACTTC
cdr3_aa: CASSWGGQETQYF
clone_size: .
j_call: TRBJ2-5
cdr3_length: 13
v_call: TRBV7-7
d_call: TRBD2

cdr3_nt: TGTGCCTGGAGACGGCGGGGGGTCGAGCAGTACTTC
cdr3_aa: CAWRRRGVEQYF
clone_size: .
j_call: TRBJ2-7
cdr3_length: 12
v_call: TRBV30
d_call: TRBD2

cdr3_nt: TGTGCCTGGAGCCCGTCCGAACTCTTACGGGGCTACACCTTC
cdr3_aa: CAWSPSELLRGYTF
clone_size: once
j_call: TRBJ1-2
cdr3_length: 14
v_call: TRBV30
d_call: .

cdr3_nt: TGTGCCAGCTCAGAACAGGGGAATGGCTACACCTTC
cdr3_aa: CASSEQGNGYTF
clone_size: few
j_call: TRBJ1-2
cdr3_length: 12
v_call: TRBV18
d_call: TRBD1

cdr3_nt: TGTGCCAGCAGCTTGGTGGAGGGCACTAGCACAGATACGCAGTATTTT
cdr3_aa: CASSLVEGTSTDTQYF
clone_size: .
j_call: TRBJ2-3
cdr3_length: 16
v_call: TRBV5-4
d_call: .

cdr3_nt: TGTGCCATCAGTGATGTGACTAGCGGGAGGGCCTCCGATGAGCAGTTCTTC
cdr3_aa: CAISDVTSGRASDEQFF
clone_size: .
j_call: TRBJ2-1
cdr3_length: 17
v_call: TRBV10-3
d_call: TRBD2

cdr3_nt: TGTGCCAGCAGTTTACAGGGGAGCTCCTACGAGCAGTACTTC
cdr3_aa: CASSLQGSSYEQYF
clone_size: few
j_call: TRBJ2-7
cdr3_length: 14
v_call: TRBV27
d_call: .

cdr3_nt: TGCAGCGTTGCAGGGCCTAATCAGCCCCAGCATTTT
cdr3_aa: CSVAGPNQPQHF
clone_size: .
j_call: TRBJ1-5
cdr3_length: 12
v_call: TRBV29-1
d_call: .

cdr3_nt: TGCGCCAGCAGCCAAGGAGGGGAGGGTTACACCTTC
cdr3_aa: CASSQGGEGYTF
clone_size: .
j_call: TRBJ1-2
cdr3_length: 12
v_call: TRBV4-1
d_call: .

cdr3_nt: TGTGCCAGCAGCGTAGGGGGGCCCTTATCCCGCAATGAGCAGTTCTTC
cdr3_aa: CASSVGGPLSRNEQFF
clone_size: .
j_call: TRBJ2-1
cdr3_length: 16
v_call: TRBV9
d_call: .

cdr3_nt: TGCGCCAGCAGCCAAGGCTACCAGCGGGGGGACCACGAGCAGTACTTC
cdr3_aa: CASSQGYQRGDHEQYF
clone_size: few
j_call: TRBJ2-7
cdr3_length: 16
v_call: TRBV4-1
d_call: TRBD2

cdr3_nt: TGTGCCAGCACTCGCGCTGCCCACGGAGGTCGCGAGCAGTACTTC
cdr3_aa: CASTRAAHGGREQYF
clone_size: .
j_call: TRBJ2-7
cdr3_length: 15
v_call: TRBV6-5
d_call: .

cdr3_nt: TGTGCCAGCAGCCCTACAGGGGGCGGCGAGACCCAGTACTTC
cdr3_aa: CASSPTGGGETQYF
clone_size: .
j_call: TRBJ2-5
cdr3_length: 14
v_call: TRBV5-5
d_call: TRBD1

cdr3_nt: TGTGCCAGCAGCCGACCAGACATGAACACTGAAGCTTTCTTT
cdr3_aa: CASSRPDMNTEAFF
clone_size: .
j_call: TRBJ1-1
cdr3_length: 14
v_call: TRBV6-5
d_call: .

cdr3_nt: TGTGCCTGGAGTCCCTGGGAGGGTGAGACCGGGGAGCTGTTTTTT
cdr3_aa: CAWSPWEGETGELFF
clone_size: few
j_call: TRBJ2-2
cdr3_length: 15
v_call: TRBV30
d_call: TRBD2

cdr3_nt: TGTGCCAGCTTTAAGGACAGGGTCGGATTAGGAGCTTTCTTT
cdr3_aa: CASFKDRVGLGAFF
clone_size: .
j_call: TRBJ1-1
cdr3_length: 14
v_call: TRBV7-9
d_call: TRBD1

cdr3_nt: TGTGCCAGCAGTGACCGACTAGTTTTGGAGACCCAGTACTTC
cdr3_aa: CASSDRLVLETQYF
clone_size: few
j_call: TRBJ2-5
cdr3_length: 14
v_call: TRBV6-5
d_call: .

cdr3_nt: TGTGCCAGCAGTTGGGGTCTCGGGGGGGGCACAGATACGCAGTATTTT
cdr3_aa: CASSWGLGGGTDTQYF
clone_size: .
j_call: TRBJ2-3
cdr3_length: 16
v_call: TRBV7-3
d_call: TRBD2

cdr3_nt: TGCGCCAGCAGCTTACAGGGTGAAGAGACCCAGTACTTC
cdr3_aa: CASSLQGEETQYF
clone_size: .
j_call: TRBJ2-5
cdr3_length: 13
v_call: TRBV5-1
d_call: .

cdr3_nt: TGTGCCAGCAGTGAAGGACAGTCGGTCACTGAAGCTTTCTTT
cdr3_aa: CASSEGQSVTEAFF
clone_size: .
j_call: TRBJ1-1
cdr3_length: 14
v_call: TRBV2
d_call: .

cdr3_nt: TGCGCCAGCAGCTTGGTCAGCGGGTCCCTTCCCGGGGAGCTGTTTTTT
cdr3_aa: CASSLVSGSLPGELFF
clone_size: few
j_call: TRBJ2-2
cdr3_length: 16
v_call: TRBV5-1
d_call: .

cdr3_nt: TGTGCCAGCAGTTACTCCGCGGGGAACTCCTACGAGCAGTACTTC
cdr3_aa: CASSYSAGNSYEQYF
clone_size: .
j_call: TRBJ2-7
cdr3_length: 15
v_call: TRBV6-5
d_call: .

cdr3_nt: TGCGCCAGCAGCCATTTAGGGGCCCCCCACACAGATACGCAGTATTTT
cdr3_aa: CASSHLGAPHTDTQYF
clone_size: .
j_call: TRBJ2-3
cdr3_length: 16
v_call: TRBV4-1
d_call: .

cdr3_nt: TGTGCCAGCGTCTCTACACAGGGCTACAATGAGCAGTTCTTC
cdr3_aa: CASVSTQGYNEQFF
clone_size: .
j_call: TRBJ2-1
cdr3_length: 14
v_call: TRBV6-6
d_call: .

cdr3_nt: TGTGCCAGCCGTGATCTAGCGGCCATCAACAATGAGCAGTTCTTC
cdr3_aa: CASRDLAAINNEQFF
clone_size: .
j_call: TRBJ2-1
cdr3_length: 15
v_call: TRBV6-1
d_call: TRBD2

cdr3_nt: TGTGCCAGCAGTGTTTCCGGGACAGCTAATTCACCCCTCCACTTT
cdr3_aa: CASSVSGTANSPLHF
clone_size: .
j_call: TRBJ1-6
cdr3_length: 15
v_call: TRBV25-1
d_call: TRBD1